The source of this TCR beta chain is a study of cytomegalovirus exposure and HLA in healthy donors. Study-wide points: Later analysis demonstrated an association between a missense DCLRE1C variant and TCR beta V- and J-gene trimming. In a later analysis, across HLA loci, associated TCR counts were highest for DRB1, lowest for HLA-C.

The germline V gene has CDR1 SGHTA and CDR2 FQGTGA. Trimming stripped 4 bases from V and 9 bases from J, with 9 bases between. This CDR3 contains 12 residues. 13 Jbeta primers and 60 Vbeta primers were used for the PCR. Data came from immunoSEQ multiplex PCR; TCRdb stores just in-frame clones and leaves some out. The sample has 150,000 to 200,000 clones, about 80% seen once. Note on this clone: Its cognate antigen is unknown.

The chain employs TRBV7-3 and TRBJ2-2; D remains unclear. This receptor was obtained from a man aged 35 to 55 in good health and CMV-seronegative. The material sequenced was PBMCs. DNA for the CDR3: TGTGCCAGCAGCTCAAGAGGCCGGGAGCTGTTTTTT. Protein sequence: CASSSRGRELFF. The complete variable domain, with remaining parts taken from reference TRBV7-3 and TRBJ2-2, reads GAGVSQTPSNKVTEKGKYVELRCDPISGHTALYWYRQSLGQGPEFLIYFQGTGAADDSGLPNDRFFAVRPEGSVSTLKIQRTERGDSAVYLCASSSRGRELFFGEGSRLTVL.